This TCR beta chain was obtained from a study of cytomegalovirus exposure and HLA in healthy donors (dated by TCRdb to about 2017). Background for the entire study: An earlier analysis of some 500 of the donors reported 250 to 350 Gb of sequence data and around 120 million unique TCR beta sequences from about 200 million T cells. Donor age, sex, ethnicity and CMV serostatus were collected together with the repertoire data. A later genetic analysis took genome-wide SNP genotypes for about 60% of the roughly 670 donors and used that subset as a discovery cohort. The genetic ancestry cluster associated with self-reported Caucasian donors included 65% to 90% of the 300 to 450 genotyped donors. Among roughly 370 genotyped donors of the cohort, an average of 235,054 unique TCR beta nucleotide sequences were sequenced per donor, roughly 18% of them non-productive. All discovery cohort repertoires had been generated on a single sequencing platform. The study used immunosequencing to profile the T cell repertoires of 666 subjects and linked those repertoires to cytomegalovirus serostatus. In a later analysis, previously published TCR beta repertoires from fewer than 750 donors were re-analyzed and high-resolution HLA genotyping was added so that TCR occurrence patterns could be studied. HLA typing covered class I and class II loci at four-digit resolution. To predict cytomegalovirus infection status, the study brought together high-throughput TCR immunosequencing, statistical association of individual TCRs with disease status, and machine learning. The aim of the study was to test whether cataloging public T cell receptors could identify signatures of past pathogen exposure. The later analysis used no new phenotypic data to find candidate immune exposures, relying instead on TCR beta sequences and their occurrence across donors. Roughly 5 DR-DQ haplotypes were handled as single units for association and clustering, since linkage in the cohort was strong. About 280 gigabases of sequencing data and around 80 million unique TCR sequences made up an early release that covered approximately 620 HLA-typed donors. To decide whether each TCR beta V gene segment behaved as functional or pseudogenic, an earlier analysis of approximately 620 of the donors relied on high-throughput TCR beta sequencing. The number of typed donors differed by locus: roughly 629-640 for A, B, C, DRB1 and DQB1; 500 to 550 for DQA1; approximately 600 for DPA1; and around 490 for DPB1. A separate validation cohort of some 130 different subjects was used in addition to the roughly 700-subject first cohort.

The method was the immunoSEQ multiplex PCR assay. For the multiplex PCR, a mixture combining 60 forward primers for TCR Vbeta segments and 13 reverse primers for TCR Jbeta segments was used. Amplification of the CDR3 region of rearranged TCR beta genes was performed with a multiplex PCR assay on genomic DNA. On the Illumina HiSeq System, the amplified TCR beta libraries were sequenced as 87-base-pair reads. In the original analysis: In a later analysis, some 80 million unique TCR beta chains were counted across the approximately 670 repertoires, and roughly 11 million of these chains were shared by at least two donors. Raw reads were error-corrected and collapsed into unique sequences with a nearest-neighbor algorithm that merged closely related sequences to remove PCR and sequencing errors. To assign V, D and J gene segments, CDR3 sequences were aligned to IMGT reference sequences. Each retained sequence needed at least a six-nucleotide match to both a V gene segment and a J gene segment. Rearrangements were classified as productive when the CDR3 lacked stop codons and remained in frame with V and J, and all other rearrangements were classified as non-productive. Following IMGT convention, CDR3 was defined as the stretch from the second conserved V-encoded cysteine up to the conserved J-encoded phenylalanine. The earlier analysis of 500 to 650 of the donors excluded any sequence lacking an unambiguous match to a single V gene segment. An earlier analysis of about 600 of the donors called V segments functional above 56.7% productive rearrangements and segregating when the between-donor standard deviation exceeded 5%. A statistical classification framework was developed to diagnose cytomegalovirus status using the catalog of TCR beta chain sequences. A later analysis assigned V and J genes by comparing TCR nucleotide sequences with IMGT/GENE-DB human TR gene sequences. A later analysis assigned CDR3 sequences and most-parsimonious VDJ recombination scenarios with the TCRdist pipeline. In a later analysis, each TCR beta chain was defined by its CDR3 amino acid sequence together with its V-gene family, and reads without a unique V-gene family were excluded. To address suspected cross-contamination and a sequencing artifact, a later analysis removed roughly 580 highly shared, low-generation-probability nucleotide sequences. In a later analysis, a clonal expansion index was calculated for each public chain from normalized within-repertoire ranks of inferred template counts. In a later analysis, generation probabilities were computed using a VDJ recombination model fitted to out-of-frame rearrangements, and the results were checked against IGoR. Hypergeometric tests were used in a later analysis to score TCR-TCR, TCR-HLA and TCR-CMV co-occurrence, with a repertoire-size bias correction applied to the TCR pairs. A later analysis estimated false discovery rates by permuting HLA or CMV assignments 20 times. A later analysis grouped co-occurring TCRs with DBSCAN, adding TCRdist sequence similarity when clustering within HLA-allele-positive subsets. For co-occurrence clustering, repertoires with fewer than 30,000 or more than 120,000 public chains were excluded, along with a handful of repertoires with anomalous nucleotide sharing. TCRdb took this table from immuneACCESS and kept in-frame rearrangements with V and J called. Such tables lack part of the clones; where checked against another copy, unresolved V genes explain under half of the gap, and the rest is unexplained. That table furnishes V, J and clone size, whereas the DNA furnished D and trimming. Within this sample are 85,000 to 110,000 clones, with more than 75% of them counted one time only. The top ten hold 10% of the sample.

A note on this clone: Its target antigen remains unknown. Qualities for individual bases were not recorded, and no much larger clone is one base off. Other DNA sequences from this sample encode an identical CDR3 as well.

In total, roughly 710 healthy bone marrow donors made up the cohort. Cohort members were all nominally healthy when sampled, although unrecorded immune exposures were likely present. The donor was CMV seropositive and was included in the group of 250 to 350 seropositive cohort members. Every donor gave a peripheral blood sample, and the peripheral blood mononuclear cells from that sample were used for TCR beta sequencing. The Qiagen DNeasy Blood Extraction Kit was used to extract genomic DNA from the blood cell samples. The research as a whole found: According to the authors, the approach could potentially be generalized to other disease states and immunological phenotypes. Over 15 rarely observed V segments, including chromosome 9 orphons, were excluded from the earlier analysis of about 610 of the donors because counts were too low. The only immune exposure information available for the cohort was CMV serostatus. The classifier was reported to diagnose cytomegalovirus status with high specificity and sensitivity in both the original and validation cohorts. Strong co-occurrence of HLA alleles, especially DR and DQ, made assigning TCR associations to individual alleles difficult. Most TCR sequences were seen in very few donors, while some public TCRs were found in many individuals. In vitro tests confirmed that three of the cytomegalovirus-associated TCR beta chains recognize cytomegalovirus antigens. V-gene and J-gene trimming of TCR beta chains was associated with a missense DCLRE1C variant in a later genetic analysis, and the association was replicated in an independent cohort. A later analysis reported that several top co-occurrence clusters appeared linked to parvovirus B19, influenza, CMV and Epstein-Barr virus. In this cohort, only TCR beta chains were sequenced, and detectable features were limited by the absence of alpha or paired-chain data. A cluster of highly shared sequence variants was judged likely to be a technical artifact of the sequencing pipeline. Linkage disequilibrium might explain the correlated functional status among segregating V segments, but an unknown experimental factor could not be ruled out. Because HLA typing was missing for some donors at each locus, association tests included only the typed subset. At a false discovery rate of 0.05, a later analysis linked 16,000 or so TCR beta sequences to specific HLA alleles. In a later analysis, HLA-associated TCR beta chains showed more clonal expansion and lower generation probabilities than non-associated chains that were equally common. Compared with the approximately 700-donor mean, donors in an Asian-associated ancestry cluster had fewer N-insertions in productive TCRs, according to a later genetic analysis. Roughly uniform sequencing depth across donors was assumed in presence/absence analyses, although this assumption may not hold. Some IMGT-functional V segments, including TRBV6-2 and TRBV6-3, could not be told apart with the 87-base-pair reads, so those segments were excluded. In a later analysis, TCR association rates were found to vary across HLA loci, with the most associated TCRs seen for DRB1 alleles and the fewest for HLA-C alleles. A further reported finding was that TCR beta sequences accurately predicted the HLA-A and HLA-B alleles for most subjects in the first cohort. In an earlier analysis of roughly 560 of the donors, most TCR beta V segments were observed in productive rearrangements about 87% or about 30% of the time, broadly matching IMGT annotations. A total of about 180 TCR beta chains were listed by the study as associated with cytomegalovirus. Most CMV-associated TCR beta chains appeared to be HLA-restricted in a later analysis, and the HLA associations seemed to be driven largely by CMV exposure.

Trimming removed 0 bases from V and 5 bases from J, leaving 5 bases between the germline ends. From its cysteine to its phenylalanine, the CDR3 spans 13 amino acids. The sequence is cut down to CDR3 DNA, 39 bases in frame from base 1. Taken from the germline V gene, the CDR1 and CDR2 loops are SGDLS and YYNGEE. Sequencing input: PBMCs. The rearrangement joined TRBV9 to TRBJ2-2; TRBD2 is a weak D gene call, 5 bases matching. This TCR was sampled from a woman under 30 in good health and CMV-seropositive. CDR3 loop: CASSVGGTGELFF. The DNA sequence follows: TGTGCCAGCAGCGTAGGCGGGACCGGGGAGCTGTTTTTT.